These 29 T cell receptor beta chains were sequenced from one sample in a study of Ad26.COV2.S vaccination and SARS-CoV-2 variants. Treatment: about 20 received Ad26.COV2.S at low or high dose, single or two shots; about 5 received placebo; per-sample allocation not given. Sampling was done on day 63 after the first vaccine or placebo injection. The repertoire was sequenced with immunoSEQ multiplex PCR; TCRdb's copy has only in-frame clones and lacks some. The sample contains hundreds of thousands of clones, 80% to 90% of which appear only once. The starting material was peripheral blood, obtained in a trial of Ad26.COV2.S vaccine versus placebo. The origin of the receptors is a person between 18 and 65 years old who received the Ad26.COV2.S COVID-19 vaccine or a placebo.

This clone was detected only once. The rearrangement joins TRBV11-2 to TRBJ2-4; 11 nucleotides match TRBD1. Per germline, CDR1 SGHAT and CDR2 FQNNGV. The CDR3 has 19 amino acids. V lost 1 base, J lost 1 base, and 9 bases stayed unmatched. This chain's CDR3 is CASSLGRTGGLGAKNIQYF. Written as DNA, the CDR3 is TGTGCCAGCAGCTTAGGAAGGACAGGGGGCTTAGGGGCCAAAAACATTCAGTACTTC.

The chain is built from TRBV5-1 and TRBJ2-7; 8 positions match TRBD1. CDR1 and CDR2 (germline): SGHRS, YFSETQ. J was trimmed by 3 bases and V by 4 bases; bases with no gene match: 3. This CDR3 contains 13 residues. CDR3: CASSHDRGYEQYF. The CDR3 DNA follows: TGCGCCAGCAGCCATGACAGGGGCTACGAGCAGTACTTC.

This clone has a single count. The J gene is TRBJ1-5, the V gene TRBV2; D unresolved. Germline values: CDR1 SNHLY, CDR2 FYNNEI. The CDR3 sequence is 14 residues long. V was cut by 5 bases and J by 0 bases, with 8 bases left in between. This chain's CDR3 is CASSFYDSNQPQHF. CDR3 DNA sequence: TGTGCCAGCAGTTTCTACGATAGCAATCAGCCCCAGCATTTT. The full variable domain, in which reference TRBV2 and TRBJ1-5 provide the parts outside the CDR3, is EPEVTQTPSHQVTQMGQEVILRCVPISNHLYFYWYRQILGQKVEFLVSFYNNEISEKSEIFDDQFSVERPDGSNFTLKIRSTKLEDSAMYFCASSFYDSNQPQHFGDGTRLSIL.

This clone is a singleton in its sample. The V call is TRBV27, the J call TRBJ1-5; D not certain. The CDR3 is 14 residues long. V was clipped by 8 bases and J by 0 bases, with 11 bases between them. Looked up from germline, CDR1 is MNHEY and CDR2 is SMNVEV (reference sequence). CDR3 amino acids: CASRNGNSNQPQHF. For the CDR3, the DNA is TGTGCCAGCCGAAACGGGAATAGCAATCAGCCCCAGCATTTT.

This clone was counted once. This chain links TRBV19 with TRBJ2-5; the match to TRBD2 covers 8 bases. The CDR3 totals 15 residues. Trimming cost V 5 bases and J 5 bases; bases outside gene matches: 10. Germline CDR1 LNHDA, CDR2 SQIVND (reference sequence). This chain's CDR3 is CASSPPGTRRETQYF. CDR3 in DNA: TGTGCCAGTAGTCCCCCAGGGACTAGGCGGGAGACCCAGTACTTC.

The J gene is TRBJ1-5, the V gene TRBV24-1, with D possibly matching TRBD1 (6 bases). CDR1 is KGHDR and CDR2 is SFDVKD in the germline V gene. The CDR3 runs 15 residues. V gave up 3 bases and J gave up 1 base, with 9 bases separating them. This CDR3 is CATSDGGGSNQPQHF. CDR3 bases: TGTGCCACCAGTGATGGGGGGGGCAGCAATCAGCCCCAGCATTTT.

CDR3 bases: TGTGCCAGCAGCTTGGGGCCGACCTCCCACTACAATGAGCAGTTCTTC. This translates into CASSLGPTSHYNEQFF. The rearrangement joins TRBV11-3 to TRBJ2-1; maybe TRBD1 (5 bases). Germline values: CDR1 SGHNT, CDR2 YENEEA. The CDR3 runs to 16 residues. V lost 3 bases and J 3 bases, leaving 15 bases between the germline ends.

CDR3 bases: TGTGCCAGCCGGACTAGCGGGAACTACAATGAGCAGTTCTTC. As protein: CASRTSGNYNEQFF. The V and J genes are TRBV2 and TRBJ2-1; 12 bases fit TRBD2. This CDR3 is built from 14 residues. The V gene end was trimmed by 8 bases and the J gene end by 3 bases; junction bases not matched to a gene: 2. The germline V gene encodes CDR1 SNHLY and CDR2 FYNNEI.

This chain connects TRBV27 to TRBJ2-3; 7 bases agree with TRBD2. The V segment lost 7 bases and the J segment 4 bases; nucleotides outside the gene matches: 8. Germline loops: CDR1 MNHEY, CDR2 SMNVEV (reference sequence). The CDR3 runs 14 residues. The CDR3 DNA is TGTGCCAGCACGGAGGGGAGGGCCCCAGATACGCAGTATTTT. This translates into CASTEGRAPDTQYF.

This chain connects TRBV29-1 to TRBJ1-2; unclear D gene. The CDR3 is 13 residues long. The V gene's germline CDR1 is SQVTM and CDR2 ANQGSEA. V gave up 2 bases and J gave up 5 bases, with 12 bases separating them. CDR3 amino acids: CSVEIAAEYGYTF. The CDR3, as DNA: TGCAGCGTTGAAATCGCGGCCGAGTATGGCTACACCTTC. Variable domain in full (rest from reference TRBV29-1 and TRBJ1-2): SAVISQKPSRDICQRGTSLTIQCQVDSQVTMMFWYRQQPGQSLTLIATANQGSEATYESGFVIDKFPISRPNLTFSTLTVSNMSPEDSSIYLCSVEIAAEYGYTFGSGTRLTVV.

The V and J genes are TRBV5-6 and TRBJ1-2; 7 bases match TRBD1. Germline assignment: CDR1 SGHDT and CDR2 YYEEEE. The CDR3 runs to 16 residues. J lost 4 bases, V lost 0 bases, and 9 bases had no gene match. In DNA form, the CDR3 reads TGTGCCAGCAGCTTGGGCTCCGGGACAGCCAGCTATGGCTACACCTTC. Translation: CASSLGSGTASYGYTF. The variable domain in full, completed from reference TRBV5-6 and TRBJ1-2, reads DAGVTQSPTHLIKTRGQQVTLRCSPKSGHDTVSWYQQALGQGPQFIFQYYEEEERQRGNFPDRFSGHQFPNYSSELNVNALLLGDSALYLCASSLGSGTASYGYTFGSGTRLTVV.

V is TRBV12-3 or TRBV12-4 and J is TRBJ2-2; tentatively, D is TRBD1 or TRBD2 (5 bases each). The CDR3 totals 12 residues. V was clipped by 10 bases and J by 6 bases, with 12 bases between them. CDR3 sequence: CATTRGAGELFF. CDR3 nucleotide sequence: TGTGCCACCACTAGGGGTGCCGGGGAGCTGTTTTTT.

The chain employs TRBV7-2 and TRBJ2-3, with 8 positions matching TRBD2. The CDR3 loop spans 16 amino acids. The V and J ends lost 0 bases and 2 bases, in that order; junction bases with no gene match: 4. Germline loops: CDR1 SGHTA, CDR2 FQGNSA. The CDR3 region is CASSLAGREDTDTQYF. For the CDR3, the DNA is TGTGCCAGCAGCTTAGCTGGGCGGGAGGACACAGATACGCAGTATTTT.

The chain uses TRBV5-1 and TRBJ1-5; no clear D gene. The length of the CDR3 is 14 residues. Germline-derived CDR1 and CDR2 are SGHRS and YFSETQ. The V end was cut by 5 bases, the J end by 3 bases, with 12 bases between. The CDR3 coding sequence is TGCGCCAGCAGTCTATTTATCTCCAATCAGCCCCAGCATTTT. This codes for CASSLFISNQPQHF.

CDR3 DNA sequence: TGCGCCAGCAGCTTGTACAGCTCGAACACTGAAGCTTTCTTT. Translation gives CASSLYSSNTEAFF. V and J are TRBV5-1 and TRBJ1-1; no reliable D call. Germline lookup yields CDR1 SGHRS and CDR2 YFSETQ. V lost 1 base to trimming and J lost 1 base, with 8 bases between them. The CDR3 covers 14 residues.

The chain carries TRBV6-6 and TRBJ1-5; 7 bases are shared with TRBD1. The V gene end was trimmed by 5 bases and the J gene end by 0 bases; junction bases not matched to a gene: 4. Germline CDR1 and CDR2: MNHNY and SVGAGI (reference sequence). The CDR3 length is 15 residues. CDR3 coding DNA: TGTGCCAGCAGTCCGACAGGGTCTAGCAATCAGCCCCAGCATTTT. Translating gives CASSPTGSSNQPQHF.

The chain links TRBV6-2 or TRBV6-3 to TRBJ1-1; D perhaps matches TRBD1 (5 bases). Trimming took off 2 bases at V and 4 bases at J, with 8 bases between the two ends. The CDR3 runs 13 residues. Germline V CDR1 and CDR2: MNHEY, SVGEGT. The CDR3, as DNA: TGTGCCAGCAGTTACCCAGGGTCCACTGAAGCTTTCTTT. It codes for CASSYPGSTEAFF.

This CDR3 reads CASSAHNRDRVNQPQHF. CDR3 nucleotide sequence: TGTGCCAGCAGTGCGCATAACCGGGACAGGGTAAATCAGCCCCAGCATTTT. The rearrangement joins TRBV27 to TRBJ1-5; TRBD1 matches 9 bases. V lost 5 bases and J lost 4; bases outside the gene matches: 12. The CDR3 contains 17 residues. In germline, CDR1 is MNHEY, CDR2 SMNVEV (reference sequence).

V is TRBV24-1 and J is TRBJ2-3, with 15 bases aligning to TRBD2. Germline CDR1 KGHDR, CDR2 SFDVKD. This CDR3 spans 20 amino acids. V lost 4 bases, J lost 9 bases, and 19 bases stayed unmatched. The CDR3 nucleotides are TGTGCCACCAGTGACTCCGGGACTAGCGGGAGGAACCTGCTTAGAGACACGCAGTATTTT. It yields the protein CATSDSGTSGRNLLRDTQYF.

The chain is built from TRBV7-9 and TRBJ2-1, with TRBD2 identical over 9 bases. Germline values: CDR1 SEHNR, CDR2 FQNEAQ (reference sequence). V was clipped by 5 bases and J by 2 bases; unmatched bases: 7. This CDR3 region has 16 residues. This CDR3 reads CASSTRTSATYNEQFF. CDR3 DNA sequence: TGTGCCAGCAGCACCCGGACTAGCGCCACCTACAATGAGCAGTTCTTC.

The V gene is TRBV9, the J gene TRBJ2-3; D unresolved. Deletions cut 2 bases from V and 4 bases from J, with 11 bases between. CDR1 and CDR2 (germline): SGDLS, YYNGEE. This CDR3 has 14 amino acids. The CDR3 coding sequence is TGTGCCAGCAGCGTGTACCTCGGCGCAGATACGCAGTATTTT. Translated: CASSVYLGADTQYF.

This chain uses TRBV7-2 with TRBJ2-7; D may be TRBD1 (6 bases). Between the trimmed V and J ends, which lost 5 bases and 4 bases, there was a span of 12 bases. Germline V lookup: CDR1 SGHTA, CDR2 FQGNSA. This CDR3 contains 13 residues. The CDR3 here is CASSPWTEYEQYF. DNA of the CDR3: TGTGCCAGCAGCCCGTGGACAGAGTACGAGCAGTACTTC.

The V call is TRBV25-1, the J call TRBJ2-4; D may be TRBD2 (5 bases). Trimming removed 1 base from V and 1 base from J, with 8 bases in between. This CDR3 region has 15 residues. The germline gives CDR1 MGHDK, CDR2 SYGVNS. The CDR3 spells CASSESGSAKNIQYF. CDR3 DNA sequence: TGTGCCAGCAGTGAATCGGGATCTGCCAAAAACATTCAGTACTTC.

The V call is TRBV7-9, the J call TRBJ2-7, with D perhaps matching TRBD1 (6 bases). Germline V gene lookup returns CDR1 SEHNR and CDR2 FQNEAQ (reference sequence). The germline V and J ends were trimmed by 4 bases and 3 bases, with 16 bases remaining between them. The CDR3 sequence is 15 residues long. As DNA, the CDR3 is TGTGCCAGCAGCTCCTGGGGGCAGACAGGCTACGAGCAGTACTTC. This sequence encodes CASSSWGQTGYEQYF.

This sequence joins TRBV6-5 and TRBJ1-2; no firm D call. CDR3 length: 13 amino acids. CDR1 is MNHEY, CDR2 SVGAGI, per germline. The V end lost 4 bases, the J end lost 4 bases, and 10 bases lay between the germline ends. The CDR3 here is CASSSTGPYGYTF. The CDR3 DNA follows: TGTGCCAGCAGTTCCACGGGCCCCTATGGCTACACCTTC.

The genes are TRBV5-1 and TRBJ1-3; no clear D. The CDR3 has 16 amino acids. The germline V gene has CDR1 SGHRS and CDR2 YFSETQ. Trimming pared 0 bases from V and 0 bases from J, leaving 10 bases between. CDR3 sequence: CASSLGQIDSGNTIYF. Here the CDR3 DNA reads TGCGCCAGCAGCTTGGGTCAGATCGACTCTGGAAACACCATATATTTT.

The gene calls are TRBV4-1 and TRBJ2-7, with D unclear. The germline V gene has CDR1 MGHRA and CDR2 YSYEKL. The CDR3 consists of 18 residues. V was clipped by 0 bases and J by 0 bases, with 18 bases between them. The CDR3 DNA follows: TGCGCCAGCAGCCAAGACCCCATTTCCTACTTGGACTCCTACGAGCAGTACTTC. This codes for CASSQDPISYLDSYEQYF.

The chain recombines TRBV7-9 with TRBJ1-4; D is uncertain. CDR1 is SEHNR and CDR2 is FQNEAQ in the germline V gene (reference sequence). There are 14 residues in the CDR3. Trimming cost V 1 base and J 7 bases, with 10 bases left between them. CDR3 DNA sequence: TGTGCCAGCAGCTTAGAGGCAGTAATTGAAAAACTGTTTTTT. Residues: CASSLEAVIEKLFF.

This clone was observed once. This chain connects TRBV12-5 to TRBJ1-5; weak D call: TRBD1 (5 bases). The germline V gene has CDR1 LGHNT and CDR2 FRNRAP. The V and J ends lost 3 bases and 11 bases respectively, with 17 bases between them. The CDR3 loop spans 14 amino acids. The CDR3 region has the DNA TGTGCTAGTGGTTTAAACCAGCTTAGGGGAGCCCAGCATTTT. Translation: CASGLNQLRGAQHF. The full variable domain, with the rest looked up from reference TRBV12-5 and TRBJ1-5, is DARVTQTPRHKVTEMGQEVTMRCQPILGHNTVFWYRQTMMQGLELLAYFRNRAPLDDSGMPKDRFSAEMPDATLATLKIQPSEPRDSAVYFCASGLNQLRGAQHFGDGTRLSIL.